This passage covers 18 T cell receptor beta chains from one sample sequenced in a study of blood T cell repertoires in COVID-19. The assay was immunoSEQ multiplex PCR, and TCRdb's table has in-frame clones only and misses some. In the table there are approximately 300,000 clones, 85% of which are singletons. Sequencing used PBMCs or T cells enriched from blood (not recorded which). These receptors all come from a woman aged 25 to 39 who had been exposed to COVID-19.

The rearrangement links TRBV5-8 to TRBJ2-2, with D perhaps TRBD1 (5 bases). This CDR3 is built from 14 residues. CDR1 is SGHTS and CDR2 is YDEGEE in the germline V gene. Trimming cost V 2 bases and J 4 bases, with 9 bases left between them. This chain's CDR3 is CASSLGVITGELFF. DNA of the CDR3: TGTGCCAGCAGCTTAGGGGTGATCACCGGGGAGCTGTTTTTT.

CDR3 DNA: TGTGCCAGCAGTTCGGGGGGGGCTGCTCGCTATGGCTACACCTTC. Its protein is CASSSGGAARYGYTF. The chain has TRBV6-5 and TRBJ1-2, with D perhaps matching TRBD1 (6 bases). CDR3 length: 15 amino acids. V was shortened by 4 bases and J by 4 bases, with 16 bases between the two germline ends. Germline loops: CDR1 MNHEY, CDR2 SVGAGI.

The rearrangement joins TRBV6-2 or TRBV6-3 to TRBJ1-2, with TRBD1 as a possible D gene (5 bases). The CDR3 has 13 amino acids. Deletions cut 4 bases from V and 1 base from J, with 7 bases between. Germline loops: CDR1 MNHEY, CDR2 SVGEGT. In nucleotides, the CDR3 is TGTGCCAGCAGTTCGCAGGGTAACTATGGCTACACCTTC. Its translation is CASSSQGNYGYTF.

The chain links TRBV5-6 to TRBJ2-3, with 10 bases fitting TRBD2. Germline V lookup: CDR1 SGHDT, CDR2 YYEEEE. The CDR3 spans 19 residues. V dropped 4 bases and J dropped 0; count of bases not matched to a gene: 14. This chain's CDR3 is CASSPLRLAGASSTDTQYF. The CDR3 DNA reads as TGTGCCAGCAGCCCCCTCCGGCTAGCGGGGGCCTCTAGCACAGATACGCAGTATTTT.

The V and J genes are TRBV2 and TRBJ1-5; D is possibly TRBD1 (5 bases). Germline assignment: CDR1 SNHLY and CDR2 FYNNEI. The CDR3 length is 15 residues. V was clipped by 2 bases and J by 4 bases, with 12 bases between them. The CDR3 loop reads CASSELEGQNQPQHF. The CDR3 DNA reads TGTGCCAGCAGTGAATTGGAGGGGCAGAATCAGCCCCAGCATTTT.

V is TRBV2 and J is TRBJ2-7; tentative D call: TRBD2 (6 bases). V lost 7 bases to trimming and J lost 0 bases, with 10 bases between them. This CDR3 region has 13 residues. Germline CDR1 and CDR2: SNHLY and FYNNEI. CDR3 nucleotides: TGTGCCAGCACGCGGGGATTCTCCTACGAGCAGTACTTC. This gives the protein CASTRGFSYEQYF.

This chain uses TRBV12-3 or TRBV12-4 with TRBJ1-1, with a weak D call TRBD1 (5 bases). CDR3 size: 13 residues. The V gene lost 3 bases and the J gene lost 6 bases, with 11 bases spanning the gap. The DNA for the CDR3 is TGTGCCAGCAGTTTCAGGGATTTCGCTGAAGCTTTCTTT. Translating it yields CASSFRDFAEAFF.

CDR3 nucleotides: TGTGCCAGCAGCTTAGCAGGGGTGAGTCAGCCCCAGCATTTT. This sequence encodes CASSLAGVSQPQHF. V and J are TRBV7-8 and TRBJ1-5; a weak D match, TRBD1 (5 bases). From germline, CDR1 is SGHVS and CDR2 FQNEAQ. Trimming left V 0 bases short and J 6 bases short, with 9 bases between. There are 14 residues in the CDR3.

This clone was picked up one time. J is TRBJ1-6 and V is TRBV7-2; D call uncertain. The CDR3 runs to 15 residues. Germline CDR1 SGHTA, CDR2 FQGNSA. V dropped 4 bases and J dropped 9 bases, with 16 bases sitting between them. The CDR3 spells CASSSLPRVGSPLHF. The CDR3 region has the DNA TGTGCCAGCAGCTCCCTTCCACGGGTTGGTTCACCCCTCCACTTT.

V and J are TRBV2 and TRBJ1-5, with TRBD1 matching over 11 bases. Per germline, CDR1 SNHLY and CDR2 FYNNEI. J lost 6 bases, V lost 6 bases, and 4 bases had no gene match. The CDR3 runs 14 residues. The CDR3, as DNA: TGTGCCAGCAGCACTGGGACAGGGGGTCAGCCCCAGCATTTT. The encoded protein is CASSTGTGGQPQHF.

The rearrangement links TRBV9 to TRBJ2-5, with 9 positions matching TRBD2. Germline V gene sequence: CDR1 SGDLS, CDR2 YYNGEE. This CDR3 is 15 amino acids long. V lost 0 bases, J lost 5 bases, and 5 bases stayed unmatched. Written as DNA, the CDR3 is TGTGCCAGCAGCGTAGCTACTAGCGGGCAGGAGACCCAGTACTTC. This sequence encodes CASSVATSGQETQYF.

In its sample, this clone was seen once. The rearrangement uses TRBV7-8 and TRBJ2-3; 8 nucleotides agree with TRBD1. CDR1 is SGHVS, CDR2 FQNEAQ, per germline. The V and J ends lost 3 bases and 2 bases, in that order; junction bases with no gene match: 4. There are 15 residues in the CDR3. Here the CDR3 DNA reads TGTGCCAGCAGCTTCCAGGGGGCAATCACAGATACGCAGTATTTT. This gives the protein CASSFQGAITDTQYF.

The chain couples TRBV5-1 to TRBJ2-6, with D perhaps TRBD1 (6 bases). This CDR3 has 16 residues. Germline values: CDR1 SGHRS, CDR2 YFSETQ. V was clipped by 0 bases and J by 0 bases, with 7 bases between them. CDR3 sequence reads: CASSLGQVSGANVLTF. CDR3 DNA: TGCGCCAGCAGCTTGGGACAGGTCTCTGGGGCCAACGTCCTGACTTTC. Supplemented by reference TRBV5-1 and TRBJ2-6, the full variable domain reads KAGVTQTPRYLIKTRGQQVTLSCSPISGHRSVSWYQQTPGQGLQFLFEYFSETQRNKGNFPGRFSGRQFSNSRSEMNVSTLELGDSALYLCASSLGQVSGANVLTFGAGSRLTVL.

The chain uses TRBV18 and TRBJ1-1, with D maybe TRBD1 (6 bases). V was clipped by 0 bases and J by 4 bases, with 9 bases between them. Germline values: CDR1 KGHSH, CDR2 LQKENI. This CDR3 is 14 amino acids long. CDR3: CASSPPGARTEAFF. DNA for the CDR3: TGTGCCAGCTCACCACCGGGGGCGCGCACTGAAGCTTTCTTT. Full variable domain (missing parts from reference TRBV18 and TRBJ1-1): NAGVMQNPRHLVRRRGQEARLRCSPMKGHSHVYWYRQLPEEGLKFMVYLQKENIIDESGMPKERFSAEFPKEGPSILRIQQVVRGDSAAYFCASSPPGARTEAFFGQGTRLTVV.

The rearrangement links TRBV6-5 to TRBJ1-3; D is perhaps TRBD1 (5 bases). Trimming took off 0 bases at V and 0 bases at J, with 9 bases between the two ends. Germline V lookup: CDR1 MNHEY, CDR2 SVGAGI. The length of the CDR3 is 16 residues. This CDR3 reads CASSYSSRASGNTIYF. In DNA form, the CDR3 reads TGTGCCAGCAGTTACTCTTCCAGGGCCTCTGGAAACACCATATATTTT.

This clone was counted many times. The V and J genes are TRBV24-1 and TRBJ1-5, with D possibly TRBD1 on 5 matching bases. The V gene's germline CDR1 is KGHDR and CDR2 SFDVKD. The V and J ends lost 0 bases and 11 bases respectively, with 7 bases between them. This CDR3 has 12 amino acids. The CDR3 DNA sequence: TGTGCCACCAGTGATTTGCCAGGGACCCAGCATTTT. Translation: CATSDLPGTQHF.

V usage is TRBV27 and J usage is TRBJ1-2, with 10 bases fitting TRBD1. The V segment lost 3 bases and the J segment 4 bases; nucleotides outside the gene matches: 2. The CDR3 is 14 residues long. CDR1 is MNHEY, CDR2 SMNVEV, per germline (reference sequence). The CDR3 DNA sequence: TGTGCCAGCAGTTTTCGGACAGGGGGCTATGGCTACACCTTC. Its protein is CASSFRTGGYGYTF.

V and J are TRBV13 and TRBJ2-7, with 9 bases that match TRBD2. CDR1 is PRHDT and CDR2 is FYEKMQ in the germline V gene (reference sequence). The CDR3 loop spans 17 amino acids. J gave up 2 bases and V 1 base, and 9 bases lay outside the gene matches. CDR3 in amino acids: CASSLEFPASGTYEQYF. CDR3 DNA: TGTGCCAGCAGCTTAGAGTTTCCGGCTAGCGGGACCTACGAGCAGTACTTC. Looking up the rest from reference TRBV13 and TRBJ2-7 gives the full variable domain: AAGVIQSPRHLIKEKRETATLKCYPIPRHDTVYWYQQGPGQDPQFLISFYEKMQSDKGSIPDRFSAQQFSDYHSELNMSSLELGDSALYFCASSLEFPASGTYEQYFGPGTRLTVT.